This is a list of T cell receptor beta chains from one sample in a study of blood T cell repertoires in COVID-19. Assay used: immunoSEQ multiplex PCR; TCRdb lists only in-frame clones, some missing. The table has some 300,000 clones, 89% seen once. Sequenced material: PBMCs or T cells enriched from blood (not recorded which). Receptor source: a woman aged 40 to 50 who had recovered from COVID-19. Each CDR3 is given with its conserved first and last residue. A D gene is named only where the DNA matches it firmly. Clone size is not always given. Where it is, it says once, few, many or a class for expanded clones.

TRBJ2-1,.,TRBV4-3,TRBD2,CASSQGASGVYEQFF,TGCGCCAGCAGCCAAGGCGCTAGCGGGGTGTATGAGCAGTTCTTC
TRBJ2-7,.,TRBV7-2,.,CASSPRGISSYEQYF,TGTGCCAGCAGCCCCCGGGGGATCAGCTCCTACGAGCAGTACTTC
TRBJ2-1,.,TRBV27,TRBD2,CASSMWTSSKNEQFF,TGTGCCAGCAGCATGTGGACTAGTTCTAAAAATGAGCAGTTCTTC
TRBJ2-1,.,TRBV24-1,TRBD1,CATSDFDKGQGYNEQFF,TGTGCCACCAGTGACTTCGACAAGGGACAGGGCTACAATGAGCAGTTCTTC
TRBJ2-7,.,TRBV6-5,TRBD1,CASSTGTAQRREQYF,TGTGCCAGCAGTACCGGGACAGCCCAACGTCGCGAGCAGTACTTC
TRBJ2-3,.,TRBV7-3,.,CASSRSPGPGGDTQYF,TGTGCCAGCAGCCGTTCCCCGGGTCCCGGGGGTGATACGCAGTATTTT
TRBJ2-2,.,TRBV18,.,CASSPPGLTGELFF,TGTGCCAGCTCACCACCGGGACTTACCGGGGAGCTGTTTTTT
TRBJ1-5,.,TRBV10-3,.,CAIWGGSNQPQHF,TGTGCCATTTGGGGAGGGAGCAATCAGCCCCAGCATTTT
TRBJ1-3,.,TRBV19,.,CASSTGYGNTIYF,TGTGCCAGTAGTACGGGTTACGGAAACACCATATATTTT
TRBJ2-1,.,TRBV27,.,CASSYSSYNEQFF,TGTGCCAGCAGTTACAGCAGCTACAATGAGCAGTTCTTC
TRBJ2-1,.,TRBV3-1/TRBV3-2,TRBD2,CASSQGSSGGEQFF,TGTGCCAGCAGCCAAGGCTCGTCGGGAGGGGAGCAGTTCTTC
TRBJ2-1,.,TRBV5-4,TRBD2,CASSYTSGRNNEQFF,TGTGCCAGCAGCTACACTAGCGGGAGAAACAATGAGCAGTTCTTC
TRBJ2-6,once,TRBV28,.,CASSLPGSGANVLTF,TGTGCCAGCAGTTTACCGGGCTCTGGGGCCAACGTCCTGACTTTC
TRBJ2-2,.,TRBV27,.,CASSHRGTGELFF,TGTGCCAGCAGTCACCGGGGCACCGGGGAGCTGTTTTTT
TRBJ1-4,.,TRBV12-2,.,CASRLDPGGEDSEKLFF,TGTGCAAGTCGCTTAGACCCGGGAGGGGAAGATAGTGAAAAACTGTTTTTT
TRBJ1-4,.,TRBV7-9,.,CASSPGSNEKLFF,TGTGCCAGCAGCCCCGGGTCGAATGAAAAACTGTTTTTT
TRBJ1-1,.,TRBV5-6,.,CASILAGTNTEAFF,.
TRBJ2-7,.,TRBV24-1,.,CATSDPTSYEQYF,TGTGCCACCAGTGACCCAACTAGTTACGAGCAGTACTTC
TRBJ1-1,.,TRBV5-4,.,CASSLWRANTEAFF,TGTGCCAGCAGCTTGTGGCGGGCGAACACTGAAGCTTTCTTT
TRBJ1-4,.,TRBV7-2,.,CASSLWQREKLFF,TGTGCCAGCAGCTTGTGGCAGCGTGAAAAACTGTTTTTT
TRBJ2-5,.,TRBV6-2/TRBV6-3,TRBD2,CASSRRDYQETQYF,TGTGCCAGCAGTCGCCGGGACTATCAAGAGACCCAGTACTTC
TRBJ2-6,.,TRBV27,TRBD1,CASSLGTGVSGANVLTF,TGTGCCAGCAGTTTAGGGACAGGGGTCTCTGGGGCCAACGTCCTGACTTTC
TRBJ1-2,once,TRBV18,TRBD1,CASSPVDRGPGYTF,TGTGCCAGCTCACCGGTAGACAGGGGGCCTGGCTACACCTTC
TRBJ2-5,.,TRBV4-3,.,CASSQDTSQETQYF,TGCGCCAGCAGCCAAGACACCAGCCAAGAGACCCAGTACTTC
TRBJ2-7,.,TRBV30,.,CAWSLTVSYEQYF,TGTGCCTGGAGTTTAACAGTTTCCTACGAGCAGTACTTC
TRBJ1-5,.,TRBV7-9,.,CASSSYTEGPQHF,TGTGCCAGCAGCTCGTACACCGAGGGGCCCCAGCATTTT
TRBJ2-7,.,TRBV5-1,TRBD2,CASTPSGSSEQYF,TGCGCCAGCACGCCTAGCGGGAGCTCCGAGCAGTACTTC
TRBJ1-6,.,TRBV27,.,CASSFHSLNSPLHF,TGTGCCAGCAGTTTCCACAGCCTAAATTCACCCCTCCACTTT
TRBJ1-2,.,TRBV5-1,.,CASSLGQGTGGYTF,TGCGCCAGCAGCTTGGGGCAGGGAACGGGTGGCTACACCTTC
TRBJ1-3,.,TRBV5-1,TRBD1,CASSSTGDSGNTIYF,TGCGCCAGCAGCTCCACAGGGGACTCTGGAAACACCATATATTTT
TRBJ1-6,.,TRBV27,TRBD1,CASSWGGTGDSPLHF,TGTGCCAGCAGTTGGGGCGGGACAGGGGACTCACCCCTCCACTTT
TRBJ2-7,.,TRBV10-3,.,CAISESRESYEQYF,TGTGCCATCAGTGAGTCCAGGGAATCCTACGAGCAGTACTTC
TRBJ1-2,once,TRBV11-3,TRBD1,CASSPYRGEVDGYTF,TGTGCCAGCAGCCCCTACAGGGGGGAGGTAGATGGCTACACCTTC
TRBJ2-4,.,TRBV19,TRBD2,CASSPKGPTGLAGGGAKNIQYF,TGTGCCAGTAGTCCTAAAGGACCCACGGGACTAGCGGGAGGGGGGGCCAAAAACATTCAGTACTTC
TRBJ2-1,.,TRBV9,.,CASSPRWGWDNEQFF,TGTGCCAGCAGCCCCCGCTGGGGCTGGGACAATGAGCAGTTCTTC
TRBJ2-2,.,TRBV7-2,TRBD1,CASSQDRGSGTGELFF,TGTGCCAGCAGCCAAGACAGGGGAAGTGGTACCGGGGAGCTGTTTTTT
TRBJ2-4,.,TRBV27,.,CASSAPSTLDLGIQYF,TGTGCCAGCAGTGCCCCCTCTACATTAGACCTAGGCATTCAGTACTTC